Below, 23 T cell receptor beta chains from the same sample are listed, as sequenced in a study of shared clonotypes between healthy human individuals. The data were produced by immunoSEQ multiplex PCR, yet TCRdb's version contains in-frame clones alone and is incomplete. The profile shows some 2,500,000 clones, 85% to 95% of them singletons. The sequenced sample was naive CD4+ T cells from PBMCs. Sample subset: CD45RA+ positively selected. These receptors originate from a man aged 18 to 30 in good health. Some clones in this sample may be carry-over from other donors' samples.

This CDR3 reads CASSQRGGEQYF. The CDR3 DNA sequence: TGTGCCAGCAGCCAACGCGGCGGGGAGCAGTACTTC. The chain joins TRBV7-9 to TRBJ2-7, with a weak D call TRBD2 (5 bases). This CDR3 spans 12 amino acids. Germline assignment: CDR1 SEHNR and CDR2 FQNEAQ (reference sequence). The V end was cut by 5 bases, the J end by 7 bases, with 12 bases between.

This chain joins TRBV11-1 and TRBJ2-7; 11 nucleotides agree with TRBD2. CDR1 and CDR2 (germline): SGHAT, FQDESV (reference sequence). J was trimmed by 0 bases and V by 5 bases; bases with no gene match: 3. The CDR3 has 15 residues. The CDR3 region has the DNA TGTGCCAGCAGCCTAACTAGCGGGAGCTCCTACGAGCAGTACTTC. This translates into CASSLTSGSSYEQYF.

The V and J genes are TRBV7-3 and TRBJ1-1; perhaps TRBD1 as D (5 bases). V was shortened by 0 bases and J by 2 bases, with 10 bases between the two germline ends. Germline V gene data show CDR1 as SGHTA and CDR2 as FQGTGA. The CDR3 is made up of 15 amino acids. The CDR3 protein is CASSLTPGENTEAFF. The CDR3 DNA is TGTGCCAGCAGCTTAACACCGGGGGAAAACACTGAAGCTTTCTTT.

The V call is TRBV7-7, the J call TRBJ2-7; D might be TRBD1 (5 bases). This CDR3 has 15 residues. V lost 1 base and J 2 bases, leaving 12 bases between the germline ends. The V gene's germline CDR1 is SSHAT and CDR2 FNYEAQ (reference sequence). This CDR3 reads CASSLDWGSAYEQYF. The CDR3 nucleotides read TGTGCCAGCAGCTTAGATTGGGGCAGCGCCTACGAGCAGTACTTC.

The rearrangement joins TRBV28 to TRBJ2-6, with D possibly being TRBD2 (5 bases). V was pared by 7 bases and J by 2 bases, with 15 bases between. In germline, CDR1 is MDHEN, CDR2 SYDVKM. The CDR3 is 16 residues long. CDR3 residues: CASTYRAGPGANVLTF. CDR3 nucleotide sequence: TGTGCCAGCACTTACCGCGCGGGCCCTGGGGCCAACGTCCTGACTTTC.

This sequence joins TRBV5-6 and TRBJ2-5; D is uncertain. V lost 2 bases and J 5 bases, leaving 10 bases between the germline ends. CDR3 length: 13 residues. CDR1 and CDR2 from the germline V gene are SGHDT and YYEEEE. DNA for the CDR3: TGTGCCAGCAGCTTCGGCGCCCGGGAGACCCAGTACTTC. Translation gives CASSFGARETQYF.

This chain links TRBV13 with TRBJ2-1, with 12 positions matching TRBD2. Germline CDR1 reads PRHDT; CDR2 reads FYEKMQ (reference sequence). The CDR3 extends over 14 amino acids. V lost 5 bases, J lost 8 bases, and 4 bases stayed unmatched. CDR3 loop: CASSPLAGGYEQFF. In nucleotides, the CDR3 is TGTGCCAGCAGCCCACTAGCGGGAGGTTATGAGCAGTTCTTC.

J is TRBJ2-7 and V is TRBV2; D ambiguous. The CDR3 runs to 12 residues. Trimming removed 6 bases from V and 0 bases from J, with 6 bases in between. From germline, CDR1 is SNHLY and CDR2 FYNNEI. Written as DNA, the CDR3 is TGTGCCAGCAGGGTTAGCTCCTACGAGCAGTACTTC. Protein: CASRVSSYEQYF.

Regarding this clone: The sample carries other DNA sequences with the same CDR3. The V and J genes are TRBV7-2 and TRBJ2-3; D perhaps matches TRBD2 (6 bases). V lost 0 bases, J lost 5 bases, and 9 bases lay in between. The CDR3 loop spans 14 amino acids. CDR1 and CDR2 from the germline V gene are SGHTA and FQGNSA. The CDR3 sequence: CASSLAGGIDTQYF. DNA for the CDR3: TGTGCCAGCAGCTTAGCGGGAGGAATAGATACGCAGTATTTT.

The genes are TRBV11-3 and TRBJ2-1; 11 nucleotides line up with TRBD2. Germline V gives CDR1 SGHNT, CDR2 YENEEA. With V trimmed by 4 bases and J by 4 bases, 6 bases remained unmatched. This CDR3 has 16 amino acids. The CDR3 coding sequence is TGTGCCAGCAGCTCTGGACTAGCGGGCGTATACAATGAGCAGTTCTTC. Translation: CASSSGLAGVYNEQFF.

This chain joins TRBV5-1 and TRBJ2-7, with TRBD2 identical over 13 bases. The junction had 6 bases not matched to a gene; V was cut back by 3 bases and J by 9 bases. CDR1 is SGHRS, CDR2 YFSETQ, per germline. The CDR3 loop spans 14 amino acids. The CDR3 region has the DNA TGCGCCAGCAGCTGGGGGACTAGCGGGAATGGGCAGTACTTC. Its translation is CASSWGTSGNGQYF.

The chain employs TRBV5-6 and TRBJ2-7; 11 bases are a match to TRBD2. The CDR3 totals 18 residues. Losses at the gene ends were 4 bases for V and 4 bases for J; bases not matched to a gene: 16. Germline V CDR1 and CDR2: SGHDT, YYEEEE. DNA for the CDR3: TGTGCCAGCAGCGGGAGAGTTACAGGACTAGCGGGCATGTACGAGCAGTACTTC. Translation gives CASSGRVTGLAGMYEQYF.

The gene calls are TRBV6-6 and TRBJ2-7, with a weak D call TRBD2 (6 bases). Per germline, CDR1 MNHNY and CDR2 SVGAGI (reference sequence). The CDR3 length is 15 residues. Trimming stripped 4 bases from V and 4 bases from J, with 17 bases between. This CDR3 is CASSSPGGRSYEQYF. The DNA of the CDR3 is TGTGCCAGCAGTTCCCCCGGGGGACGGTCGTACGAGCAGTACTTC.

The CDR3 reads CASSSPSTEQETQYF. DNA of the CDR3: TGTGCCAGCAGTTCCCCCTCGACAGAACAAGAGACCCAGTACTTC. The chain carries TRBV27 and TRBJ2-5, with D possibly matching TRBD1 (5 bases). CDR1 is MNHEY, CDR2 SMNVEV, per germline (reference sequence). The V end lost 4 bases, the J end lost 2 bases, and 14 bases lay between the germline ends. CDR3 length equals 15 residues.

Remarks on this clone: This same CDR3 is encoded by further DNA sequences in the sample. The chain links TRBV28 to TRBJ1-2; no reliable D call. This CDR3 is built from 11 residues. V gave up 5 bases and J gave up 2 bases, with 3 bases separating them. Per germline, CDR1 MDHEN and CDR2 SYDVKM. Here the CDR3 reads CASSVNYGYTF. For the CDR3, the DNA is TGTGCCAGCAGTGTAAACTATGGCTACACCTTC.

The rearrangement uses TRBV18 and TRBJ2-2; TRBD1 matches 9 bases. J gave up 5 bases and V 5 bases, and 6 bases lay outside the gene matches. Looked up from germline, CDR1 is KGHSH and CDR2 is LQKENI. The CDR3 runs to 15 residues. Written as DNA, the CDR3 is TGTGCCAGCTCAGCCGGGACAGGGACTACCGGGGAGCTGTTTTTT. Its protein product is CASSAGTGTTGELFF.

The table lists this clone with a few counts. The chain links TRBV2 to TRBJ1-5, with 8 bases matching TRBD1. This CDR3 comprises 12 residues. Per the germline V gene, CDR1 is SNHLY and CDR2 is FYNNEI. V lost 9 bases and J lost 2; bases outside the gene matches: 0. The CDR3 reads CARGQGNQPQHF. The DNA for the CDR3 is TGTGCCAGGGGACAGGGCAATCAGCCCCAGCATTTT.

The J gene is TRBJ1-1, the V gene TRBV5-6; no clear D gene. The V and J ends lost 0 bases and 4 bases respectively, with 13 bases between them. The CDR3 consists of 15 residues. From germline, CDR1 is SGHDT and CDR2 YYEEEE. CDR3 bases: TGTGCCAGCAGCTTGGCCTTGGGGAGAGGCACTGAAGCTTTCTTT. This gives the protein CASSLALGRGTEAFF.

This chain connects TRBV10-3 to TRBJ1-3; D remains unclear. In germline, CDR1 is ENHRY, CDR2 SYGVKD. The ends were cut back, 8 bases at V and 8 bases at J, with 13 bases in the middle. The length of the CDR3 is 12 residues. The CDR3 loop is CAIGVFLDTIYF. The CDR3 coding sequence is TGTGCCATCGGGGTGTTTCTCGACACCATATATTTT.

This rearrangement joins TRBV18 to TRBJ1-3, with a tentative D call TRBD1 (6 bases). CDR1 is KGHSH, CDR2 LQKENI, per germline. This CDR3 has 15 amino acids. V lost 3 bases to trimming and J lost 0 bases, with 9 bases between them. The CDR3 nucleotides read TGTGCCAGCTCACCCGGACAGCACTCTGGAAACACCATATATTTT. It yields the protein CASSPGQHSGNTIYF.

This clone was found once. J is TRBJ2-1 and V is TRBV11-2; D perhaps matches TRBD2 (6 bases). CDR1 and CDR2 from the germline V gene are SGHAT and FQNNGV. Trimming shortened V by 11 bases and J by 5 bases, and 16 bases separated the two germline ends. The CDR3 runs to 13 residues. CDR3 region: CASGGGMDNEQFF. The CDR3 DNA follows: TGTGCCTCCGGGGGAGGTATGGACAATGAGCAGTTCTTC.

The CDR3 bases are TGTGCCAGCAGTTTATTGTACCGGGTGGGTCTTGAGACCCAGTACTTC. It is translated as CASSLLYRVGLETQYF. The rearrangement joins TRBV28 to TRBJ2-5, with unresolved D. V lost 1 base to trimming and J lost 5 bases, with 17 bases between them. CDR3 length: 16 residues. CDR1 MDHEN and CDR2 SYDVKM come from the germline V gene.

The chain combines TRBV4-1 with TRBJ2-7; D perhaps matches TRBD1 (6 bases). This CDR3 has 14 residues. Germline V gives CDR1 MGHRA, CDR2 YSYEKL. V dropped 1 base and J dropped 5 bases, with 12 bases sitting between them. CDR3 in DNA: TGCGCCAGCAGCCAAGGGGGGCCACGGGACGAGCAGTACTTC. It codes for CASSQGGPRDEQYF.